This T cell receptor (beta chain) was recorded in a study of shared clonotypes between healthy human individuals. Study background: Donors were two women and a few men aged 18 to 49. General study points: A small donor pool kept down the genetic and exposure-history diversity that was represented.

On this clone itself: Antigen: not known.

Trimming pared 0 bases from V and 0 bases from J, leaving 12 bases between. The CDR3 length is 16 residues. Germline-derived CDR1 and CDR2 are MGHRA and YSYEKL. Libraries were prepared by immunoSEQ multiplex PCR; TCRdb keeps only in-frame clonotypes and omits some of them. This sample has 2 million to 2.5 million clones, with approximately 93% found just once. The source of this sequence is a young man in good health. Some clones in this sample may be carry-over from other donors' samples. The sample consisted of naive CD4+ T cells from PBMCs. Subset described: CD45RA+ positively selected. The chain has TRBV4-1 and TRBJ2-7, with a weak D call TRBD1 (6 bases). CDR3: CASSQEAAGASYEQYF. The CDR3 DNA is TGCGCCAGCAGCCAAGAAGCGGCAGGGGCCTCCTACGAGCAGTACTTC.